These 21 T cell receptor beta chains came from one sample sequenced in a study of T cells in women clearing cervical HPV infection. This table comes from immunoSEQ multiplex PCR, and its TCRdb copy is limited to in-frame clones, with some not included. In total, the table holds 30,000 to 35,000 clones. Sequencing was carried out using blood buffy coat. These receptors came from a woman aged 18-70 years with a cervical HPV16 infection that either progressed to CIN3+ or cleared (not recorded which).

In regard to this clone: The CDR3 end is not reached by the read, which stops 3 residues before it; the germline J gene fills it in. This chain uses TRBV7-2 with TRBJ1-2; 7 bases align to TRBD1. CDR3 length equals 13 residues. Germline V gene lookup returns CDR1 SGHTA and CDR2 FQGNSA. CDR3 DNA (partial): TGTGCCAGCAGCTGGGACAGATCCTACGAC. Protein product: CASSWDRSYD. The complete CDR3 reads CASSWDRSYDYTF.

A note on this clone: The read halts 3 residues ahead of the CDR3 end, with the missing end drawn from the germline J gene. The sample holds other DNA sequences that translate to the same CDR3. The chain has TRBV7-9 and TRBJ2-1; D is possibly TRBD1 or TRBD2 (5 bases each). CDR1 SEHNR and CDR2 FQNEAQ come from the germline V gene (reference sequence). V lost 6 bases and J 9 bases, leaving 15 bases between the germline ends. The CDR3 consists of 13 residues. The CDR3 DNA, read in part, is TGTGCCAGCAGTCCTCAGGGAGTGGCTGAG. It encodes CASSPQGVAE. The full CDR3 reads CASSPQGVAEQFF.

Details on this clone: The missing CDR3 end, 3 residues past where the read stops, is filled in from the germline J gene. V usage is TRBV7-8 and J usage is TRBJ1-2; D remains unclear. The CDR3 has 13 residues. The germline V gene has CDR1 SGHVS and CDR2 FQNEAQ. The CDR3 reads CASSFGSGVGYTF. The covered CDR3 bases are TGTGCCAGCAGTTTCGGGAGCGGTGTAGGC. Complete variable domain (other parts from reference TRBV7-8 and TRBJ1-2): GAGVSQSPRYKVAKRGQDVALRCDPISGHVSLFWYQQALGQGPEFLTYFQNEAQLDKSGLPSDRFFAERPEGSVSTLKIQRTQQEDSAVYLCASSFGSGVGYTFGSGTRLTVV.

Concerning this clone itself: Sequencing ends 3 residues short of the CDR3 end; the germline J gene provides the rest. This chain links TRBV5-1 with TRBJ1-4; D is undetermined. The germline CDR1 and CDR2 sequences are SGHRS and YFSETQ. V lost 0 bases and J lost 7, with 10 bases in between. CDR3 size: 14 residues. CDR3: CASSLGGLGEKLFF. The DNA read from the CDR3 is TGCGCCAGCAGCTTGGGAGGGTTAGGTGAAAAA.

Details on this clone: Read coverage stops 3 residues before the CDR3 terminus; the germline J gene supplies the remainder. This chain uses TRBV7-6 with TRBJ1-2; possible D gene TRBD1, 5 bases. The germline CDR1 and CDR2 sequences are SGHVS and FNYEAQ. This CDR3 has 14 amino acids. The CDR3 sequence: CASSWGLAGNDYTF. CDR3 bases read: TGTGCCAGCAGCTGGGGACTAGCGGGCAATGAC.

The chain's CDR3 is CASSPLIEAFF. The CDR3 DNA, read in part, is TGTGCCAGCAGCCCTCTAATTGAA. J is TRBJ1-1 and V is TRBV7-9; D is undetermined. The missing CDR3 end, 3 residues past where the read stops, is filled in from the germline J gene. CDR1 is SEHNR and CDR2 is FQNEAQ in the germline V gene (reference sequence). V lost 5 bases and J lost 7, with 8 bases in between. The CDR3 length is 11 residues. The full variable domain, rest sourced from reference TRBV7-9 and TRBJ1-1, is DTGVSQNPRHKITKRGQNVTFRCDPISEHNRLYWYRQTLGQGPEFLTYFQNEAQLEKSRLLSDRFSAERPKGSFSTLEIQRTEQGDSAMYLCASSPLIEAFFGQGTRLTVV.

On this clone itself: From the germline J gene comes the end of the CDR3, since the read stops 3 residues before it. The J gene is TRBJ1-2, the V gene TRBV20-1; perhaps TRBD1 as D (5 bases). The CDR3 has 15 amino acids. CDR1 DFQATT and CDR2 SNEGSKA come from the germline V gene (reference sequence). Trimming shortened V by 3 bases and J by 7 bases, and 21 bases separated the two germline ends. The sequenced part of the CDR3 DNA is TGCAGTGCTAGGGCCCGGAACGGAGGGGTTGCTGGC. Encoded protein: CSARARNGGVAG. The entire CDR3 protein is CSARARNGGVAGYTF.

Of note for this clone: The read terminates 3 residues ahead of where the CDR3 ends, so the germline J gene completes it. The chain joins TRBV20-1 to TRBJ1-5, with unresolved D. Trimming removed 0 bases from V and 0 bases from J, with 9 bases in between. The germline V gene has CDR1 DFQATT and CDR2 SNEGSKA (reference sequence). This CDR3 is 15 amino acids long. CDR3 sequence: CSARDRRNSNQPQHF. CDR3 DNA (partial): TGCAGTGCTAGAGATCGGCGGAATAGCAATCAGCCC.

A word on this clone: The read falls 3 residues short of the CDR3 end, and the missing part is taken from the germline J gene. J is TRBJ2-7 and V is TRBV10-3; 12 nucleotides match TRBD2. The CDR3 sequence is 19 residues long. Germline CDR1 and CDR2: ENHRY and SYGVKD. Trimming cost V 4 bases and J 2 bases; bases outside gene matches: 15. The CDR3 loop reads CAISGPASGRARDTYEQYF. The sequenced CDR3 bases are TGTGCCATCAGTGGTCCCGCTAGCGGGAGGGCCAGAGATACCTACGAG.

As concerns this clone: The observed sequence ends 3 residues before the CDR3 terminus, with the missing tail filled in from the germline J gene. V and J are TRBV5-1 and TRBJ2-1, with TRBD1 matching over 7 bases. Germline-derived CDR1 and CDR2 are SGHRS and YFSETQ. There are 15 residues in the CDR3. V gave up 4 bases and J gave up 2 bases; unmatched junction bases: 6. The CDR3 loop is CASSLGQPTYNEQFF. Incomplete CDR3 DNA: TGCGCCAGCAGCCTGGGACAGCCAACCTACAATGAG.

With respect to this clone: The DNA ends 3 residues before the CDR3 does, and the rest of the CDR3 is filled in from the germline J gene. V and J are TRBV6-2 or TRBV6-3 and TRBJ2-3; 9 positions match TRBD2. The CDR3 loop spans 15 amino acids. The germline V gene has CDR1 MNHEY and CDR2 SVGEGT. The trim removed 6 bases at V and 4 bases at J, leaving 8 bases unmatched. The sequenced CDR3 bases are TGTGCCAGCAGCTCAATAGCGGGAGCTTCAGATACG. Translation gives CASSSIAGASDT. The whole CDR3 is CASSSIAGASDTQYF.

CDR3 amino acids: CASSLDFQTYEQYF. The covered CDR3 bases are TGTGCCAGCAGCTTAGATTTCCAGACCTACGAG. The rearrangement joins TRBV11-2 to TRBJ2-7, with no clear D. Coverage ceases 3 residues before the CDR3 finishes, and the germline J gene fills in the end. Deletions cut 0 bases from V and 2 bases from J, with 8 bases between. The CDR3 loop spans 14 amino acids. Germline assignment: CDR1 SGHAT and CDR2 FQNNGV.

About this clone: The read halts 3 residues ahead of the CDR3 end, with the missing end drawn from the germline J gene. V gene TRBV7-2 combines with J gene TRBJ2-2, with a weak D call TRBD2 (5 bases). The CDR3 loop spans 13 amino acids. Per germline, CDR1 SGHTA and CDR2 FQGNSA. This CDR3 is CASSEGGPQKLFF. CDR3 DNA, as far as it was read: TGTGCCAGCAGCGAAGGCGGGCCCCAAAAG.

With regard to this clone: The read terminates 3 residues before the CDR3 end, so the remaining end is supplied by the germline J gene. The chain recombines TRBV5-1 with TRBJ2-7; 7 bases line up with TRBD1. CDR3 length: 12 residues. Germline V gene data show CDR1 as SGHRS and CDR2 as YFSETQ. Trimming at V came to 2 bases and at J to 4 bases, leaving 0 bases not matched to a gene. The sequenced CDR3 bases are TGCGCCAGCAGCTTCAGGGGGTACGAG. Translating it yields CASSFRGYE. The full CDR3 sequence reads CASSFRGYEQYF.

Note on this clone: The observed sequence ends 3 residues before the CDR3 terminus, with the missing tail filled in from the germline J gene. This sequence joins TRBV2 and TRBJ2-1; possibly TRBD1 for D (5 bases). Germline loops: CDR1 SNHLY, CDR2 FYNNEI. The germline V and J ends were trimmed by 2 bases and 2 bases, with 13 bases remaining between them. The CDR3 has 16 residues. CDR3 amino acids: CASSEWQGSTYNEQFF. CDR3 DNA (partial): TGTGCCAGCAGTGAATGGCAGGGTTCCACCTACAATGAG.

Regarding this clone: Read sequence stops 3 residues before the CDR3 end, and the germline J gene provides the missing end. The V and J genes are TRBV5-1 and TRBJ2-1; possible D gene TRBD2, 7 bases. The CDR3 extends over 17 amino acids. The ends were cut back, 0 bases at V and 2 bases at J, with 15 bases in the middle. CDR1 SGHRS and CDR2 YFSETQ come from the germline V gene. CDR3 loop: CASSLAGRGRTYNEQFF. The covered CDR3 bases are TGCGCCAGCAGCTTGGCGGGGCGGGGGCGCACCTACAATGAG.

The CDR3: CSASLMAGGASDTQYF. The sequenced part of the CDR3 DNA is TGCAGTGCTTCTTTAATGGCTGGGGGGGCTTCCGATACG. The chain links TRBV20-1 to TRBJ2-3; weak D call: TRBD2 (7 bases). The CDR3 extends 3 residues past the end of the read, so its final part is completed from the germline J gene. The CDR3 is made up of 16 amino acids. Germline CDR1 is DFQATT and CDR2 is SNEGSKA (reference sequence). The V end lost 5 bases, the J end lost 6 bases, and 24 bases lay between the germline ends.

Regarding this clone: Read coverage stops 3 residues before the CDR3 terminus; the germline J gene supplies the remainder. The genes are TRBV29-1 and TRBJ2-3, with D possibly matching TRBD1 (6 bases). With 0 bases removed from V and 3 bases from J, the gap between germline ends came to 16 bases. The CDR3 covers 16 residues. The V gene's germline CDR1 is SQVTM and CDR2 ANQGSEA. CDR3 DNA, as far as it was read: TGCAGCGTTGAAGATCAATTCAGGGGTGGGACAGATACG. Translated, it gives CSVEDQFRGGTDT. The entire CDR3 protein is CSVEDQFRGGTDTQYF.

About this clone: The read terminates 3 residues before the CDR3 end, so the remaining end is supplied by the germline J gene. V and J are TRBV20-1 and TRBJ1-2; 7 positions match TRBD1. CDR1 and CDR2 from the germline V gene are DFQATT and SNEGSKA (reference sequence). The length of the CDR3 is 13 residues. V trimming: 2 bases; J trimming: 4 bases; junction bases outside the gene matches: 4. This CDR3 reads CSARPGTAYGYTF. The covered CDR3 bases are TGCAGTGCTAGACCGGGGACAGCCTATGGC.

As for this clone: Sequencing ends 3 residues short of the CDR3 end; the germline J gene provides the rest. V gene TRBV5-6 combines with J gene TRBJ2-2, with TRBD2 as a possible D gene (6 bases). CDR1 and CDR2 from the germline V gene are SGHDT and YYEEEE. This CDR3 spans 14 amino acids. V shed 0 bases and J shed 4 bases, with 7 bases lying between them. The CDR3 sequence: CASSLVGGTGELFF. The sequenced CDR3 bases are TGTGCCAGCAGCTTGGTGGGGGGCACCGGGGAG. Full variable domain (missing parts from reference TRBV5-6 and TRBJ2-2): DAGVTQSPTHLIKTRGQQVTLRCSPKSGHDTVSWYQQALGQGPQFIFQYYEEEERQRGNFPDRFSGHQFPNYSSELNVNALLLGDSALYLCASSLVGGTGELFFGEGSRLTVL.

About this clone itself: The read is 3 residues too short to cover the CDR3 end, so that end is filled in from the germline J gene. The genes are TRBV13 and TRBJ1-4; 10 bases line up with TRBD1. Germline V gives CDR1 PRHDT, CDR2 FYEKMQ (reference sequence). V lost 0 bases, J lost 8 bases, and 3 bases stayed unmatched. This CDR3 has 15 residues. The CDR3 sequence is CASSLGTGGPEKLFF. Incomplete CDR3 DNA: TGTGCCAGCAGCTTAGGGACAGGGGGCCCGGAAAAA.